This entry lists 15 T cell receptor beta chains sequenced from one sample in a study of regulatory T cells in long-lasting Graves disease. Time point reported: newly diagnosed GD, antithyroid drugs for less than 3 months. PBMC-extracted RNA yielded the TCR library. Through Arm-PCR of CDR3 regions and iRepertoire HTBI primers, TCR beta libraries were built. TCRdb fed the multiplex PCR reads into MiXCR, producing one record per CDR3 protein. Here the sample spans around 330,000 distinct CDR3 sequences, approximately 20% being singletons. The starting material was peripheral blood mononuclear cells (PBMCs), obtained at new diagnosis, from a patient treated with antithyroid drugs. These receptors all come from a female donor with Graves disease.

This clonotype has just a few counts. V and J are TRBV2 and TRBJ2-3; 7 positions match TRBD1. The germline V gene has CDR1 SNHLY and CDR2 FYNNEI. V lost 11 bases, J lost 5 bases, and 13 bases stayed unmatched. The CDR3 contains 14 residues. CDR3 residues: CAAHRGFSGDTQYF. CDR3 DNA: TGTGCCGCCCACAGGGGATTTTCGGGAGATACGCAGTATTTT. Full variable domain (remainder filled in from reference TRBV2 and TRBJ2-3): EPEVTQTPSHQVTQMGQEVILRCVPISNHLYFYWYRQILGQKVEFLVSFYNNEISEKSEIFDDQFSVERPDGSNFTLKIRSTKLEDSAMYFCAAHRGFSGDTQYFGPGTRLTVL.

This clonotype was recorded many times. The chain uses TRBV6-2 or TRBV6-3 and TRBJ2-5; possible D gene TRBD1, 6 bases. The CDR3 totals 14 residues. Per germline, CDR1 MNHEY and CDR2 SVGEGT. V lost 1 base and J 5 bases, leaving 11 bases between the germline ends. This CDR3 is CASSYLRGSETQYF. In DNA, the CDR3 is TGTGCCAGCAGTTACTTGAGGGGGTCCGAGACCCAGTACTTC.

This clonotype was seen many times. The CDR3 nucleotides are TGCAGTGCTGCACGGACAGGGGGTGGCAATGAGCAGTTCTTC. The encoded protein is CSAARTGGGNEQFF. V is TRBV20-1 and J is TRBJ2-1; 10 bases are shared with TRBD1. The J segment lost 6 bases and the V segment lost 5 bases, leaving 7 bases of the junction unmatched. The CDR3 extends over 14 amino acids. Looked up from germline, CDR1 is DFQATT and CDR2 is SNEGSKA (reference sequence).

The V call is TRBV11-2, the J call TRBJ2-2; perhaps TRBD1 as D (5 bases). Germline V CDR1 and CDR2: SGHAT, FQNNGV. V lost 3 bases, J lost 6 bases, and 11 bases lay in between. CDR3 length: 14 residues. This chain's CDR3 is CASSFRVGAGELFF. CDR3 bases: TGTGCCAGCAGCTTCAGGGTAGGGGCCGGGGAGCTGTTTTTT. Based on the CDR3 plus reference TRBV11-2 and TRBJ2-2, the full variable domain is EAGVAQSPRYKIIEKRQSVAFWCNPISGHATLYWYQQILGQGPKLLIQFQNNGVVDDSQLPKDRFSAERLKGVDSTLKIQPAKLEDSAVYLCASSFRVGAGELFFGEGSRLTVL.

This clonotype was seen at least ten times. V usage is TRBV27 and J usage is TRBJ2-7, with D possibly TRBD1 on 5 matching bases. V lost 8 bases, J lost 2 bases, and 19 bases lay in between. CDR1 MNHEY and CDR2 SMNVEV come from the germline V gene (reference sequence). The CDR3 contains 15 residues. CDR3 coding DNA: TGTGCCAGCCGAGACAGATCGACCCCTCCCTACGAGCAGTACTTC. It specifies CASRDRSTPPYEQYF.

This clonotype came up many times. The chain employs TRBV6-5 and TRBJ2-6, with D perhaps matching TRBD1 (6 bases). V gave up 2 bases and J gave up 1 base, with 15 bases separating them. Germline V lookup: CDR1 MNHEY, CDR2 SVGAGI. The CDR3 has 18 residues. CDR3 amino acids: CASSYGSTGRSGANVLTF. CDR3 nucleotides: TGTGCCAGCAGTTACGGGAGTACAGGGCGGTCTGGGGCCAACGTCCTGACTTTC.

This clonotype came up a few times. The chain combines TRBV10-3 with TRBJ1-1; TRBD1 agrees at 11 bases. V shed 5 bases and J 7 bases; nucleotides not matched to a gene: 6. The CDR3 sequence is 14 residues long. Germline values: CDR1 ENHRY, CDR2 SYGVKD. The CDR3 spells CAISPGQGDIEAFF. CDR3 DNA sequence: TGTGCCATCAGTCCGGGACAGGGGGACATTGAAGCTTTCTTT.

At least ten counts were recorded for this clonotype. The genes are TRBV12-3 or TRBV12-4 and TRBJ2-7, with 7 bases fitting TRBD2. V shed 3 bases, J shed 6 bases, and the junction held 8 bases outside the gene matches. CDR3 length: 14 amino acids. Written as DNA, the CDR3 is TGTGCCAGCAGTTTTTCAGCGGGGCGGAGCGAGCAGTACTTC. Protein product: CASSFSAGRSEQYF.

This chain connects TRBV20-1 to TRBJ2-7; 16 bases fit TRBD2. The V segment lost 7 bases and the J segment 9 bases; nucleotides outside the gene matches: 12. Per the germline V gene, CDR1 is DFQATT and CDR2 is SNEGSKA (reference sequence). This CDR3 has 15 residues. The CDR3 here is CSVVGLAGGRRVQYF. The CDR3 DNA reads as TGCAGTGTTGTGGGACTAGCGGGAGGGCGGAGGGTGCAGTACTTC.

The sample holds many counts of this clonotype. This chain connects TRBV11-2 to TRBJ1-5, with a possible D match to TRBD1 (6 bases). Trimming left V 4 bases short and J 2 bases short, with 21 bases between. CDR1 SGHAT and CDR2 FQNNGV come from the germline V gene. The CDR3 consists of 18 residues. Written as DNA, the CDR3 is TGTGCCAGCAGCTCCTTTGGGGGGGGGGGGGCAGGCAATCAGCCCCAGCATTTT. It encodes CASSSFGGGGAGNQPQHF.

A few counts support this clonotype. The chain has TRBV19 and TRBJ1-5, with D unresolved. CDR1 and CDR2 (germline): LNHDA, SQIVND (reference sequence). Trimming stripped 4 bases from V and 9 bases from J, with 13 bases between. There are 13 residues in the CDR3. The CDR3: CASSSARLGPQHF. Here the CDR3 DNA reads TGTGCCAGTAGTAGCGCCCGGTTGGGGCCCCAGCATTTT.

For this clonotype: A far larger clone is off by one base, so a read error is likely. The chain combines TRBV10-3 with TRBJ2-5, with D maybe TRBD2 (8 bases). The germline CDR1 and CDR2 sequences are ENHRY and SYGVKD. With 3 bases removed from V and 11 bases from J, the gap between germline ends came to 34 bases. The CDR3 is 19 amino acids. CDR3 bases: TGTGCCATCAGTGATGGCAGGGGGACTAGAGCGGTCGAACTGGGTGAGCAGTACTTC. Translated: CAISDGRGTRAVELGEQYF.

The rearrangement uses TRBV7-2 and TRBJ2-3; TRBD2 agrees at 11 bases. J was trimmed by 3 bases and V by 6 bases; bases with no gene match: 14. Looked up from germline, CDR1 is SGHTA and CDR2 is FQGNSA. This CDR3 contains 18 residues. CDR3 region: CASRPSDVLAGVTDTQYF. CDR3 sequence (DNA): TGTGCCAGCAGACCGTCCGACGTACTAGCGGGAGTTACAGATACGCAGTATTTT. The whole variable domain, remainder taken from reference TRBV7-2 and TRBJ2-3, is GAGVSQSPSNKVTEKGKDVELRCDPISGHTALYWYRQSLGQGLEFLIYFQGNSAPDKSGLPSDRFSAERTGGSVSTLTIQRTQQEDSAVYLCASRPSDVLAGVTDTQYFGPGTRLTVL.

The gene calls are TRBV3-1 and TRBJ2-2; D call uncertain. The CDR3 spans 13 residues. V lost 5 bases and J lost 4, with 8 bases in between. Germline V lookup: CDR1 LGHDT, CDR2 YNNKEL (reference sequence). The CDR3 region is CASSLDTTGELFF. The CDR3, as DNA: TGTGCCAGCAGCTTAGACACCACCGGGGAGCTGTTTTTT.

This clonotype was picked up many times. The V gene is TRBV28, the J gene TRBJ1-2, with no clear D. With 4 bases removed from V and 7 bases from J, the gap between germline ends came to 16 bases. CDR1 MDHEN and CDR2 SYDVKM come from the germline V gene. This CDR3 comprises 14 residues. The CDR3 spells CASSSIQAPPGYTF. The CDR3 nucleotides read TGTGCCAGCAGTTCTATCCAGGCACCGCCTGGCTACACCTTC.